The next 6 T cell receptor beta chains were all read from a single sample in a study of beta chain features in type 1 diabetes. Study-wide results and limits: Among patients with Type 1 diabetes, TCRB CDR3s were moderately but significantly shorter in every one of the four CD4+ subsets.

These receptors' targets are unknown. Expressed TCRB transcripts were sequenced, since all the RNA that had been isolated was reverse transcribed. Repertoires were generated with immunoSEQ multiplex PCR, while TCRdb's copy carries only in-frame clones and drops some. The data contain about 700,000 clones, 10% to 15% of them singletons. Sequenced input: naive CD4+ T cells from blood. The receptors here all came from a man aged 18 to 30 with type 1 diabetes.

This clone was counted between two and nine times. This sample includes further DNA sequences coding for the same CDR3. The CDR3 is CASSLGGGSQETQYF. In nucleotides, the CDR3 is TGCGCCAGCAGCTTGGGTGGCGGCTCCCAAGAGACCCAGTACTTC. This chain links TRBV5-1 with TRBJ2-5; no reliable D call. V was trimmed by 0 bases and J by 1 base, leaving 10 bases between them. The length of the CDR3 is 15 residues. Germline CDR1 and CDR2: SGHRS and YFSETQ.

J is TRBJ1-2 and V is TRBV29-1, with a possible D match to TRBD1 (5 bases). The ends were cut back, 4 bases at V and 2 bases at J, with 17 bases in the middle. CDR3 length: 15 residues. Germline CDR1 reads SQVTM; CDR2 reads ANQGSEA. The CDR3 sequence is CSVVLGGGGNYGYTF. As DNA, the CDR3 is TGCAGCGTTGTCCTCGGCGGGGGAGGCAACTATGGCTACACCTTC.

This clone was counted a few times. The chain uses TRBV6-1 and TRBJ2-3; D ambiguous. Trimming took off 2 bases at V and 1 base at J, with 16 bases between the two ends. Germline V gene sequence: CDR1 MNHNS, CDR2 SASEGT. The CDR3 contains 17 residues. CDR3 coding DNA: TGTGCCAGCAGTGAAACCGCCCTAGTGTCGGGCACAGATACGCAGTATTTT. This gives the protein CASSETALVSGTDTQYF.

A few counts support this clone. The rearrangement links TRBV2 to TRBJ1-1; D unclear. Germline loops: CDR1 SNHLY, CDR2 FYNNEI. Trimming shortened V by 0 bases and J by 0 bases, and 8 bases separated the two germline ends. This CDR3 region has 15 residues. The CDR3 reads CASSEARAVNTEAFF. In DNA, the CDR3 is TGTGCCAGCAGTGAAGCGCGGGCCGTGAACACTGAAGCTTTCTTT.

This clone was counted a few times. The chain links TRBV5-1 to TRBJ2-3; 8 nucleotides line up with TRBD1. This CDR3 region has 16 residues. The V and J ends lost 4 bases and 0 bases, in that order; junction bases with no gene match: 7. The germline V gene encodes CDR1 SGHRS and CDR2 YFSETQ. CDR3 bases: TGCGCCAGCAGCGCATCAGGGGGCCTTAGCACAGATACGCAGTATTTT. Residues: CASSASGGLSTDTQYF.

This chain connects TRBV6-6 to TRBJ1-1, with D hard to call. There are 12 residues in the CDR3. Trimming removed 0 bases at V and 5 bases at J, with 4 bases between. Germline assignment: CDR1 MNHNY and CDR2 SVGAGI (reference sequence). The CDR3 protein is CASSYSATEAFF. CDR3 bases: TGTGCCAGCAGTTACTCGGCTACTGAAGCTTTCTTT.